This T cell receptor (beta chain) was captured by sequencing in a study of cytomegalovirus exposure and HLA in healthy donors. CDR3 length: 14 residues. The ends were cut back, 3 bases at V and 3 bases at J, with 9 bases in the middle. Germline lookup yields CDR1 SGDLS and CDR2 YYNGEE. The PCR made use of 60 Vbeta and 13 Jbeta primers. Original processing notes: A later analysis counted approximately 88 million unique TCR beta chains, around 11 million shared. Clones were read by immunoSEQ multiplex PCR, and TCRdb kept only the in-frame ones, dropping some. From that table come the V and J calls and clone size; the DNA was used to work out D and trimming. The sample records more than 45,000 clones, almost 85% being singletons. Overall study results and limits: In a later analysis, a genetic analysis reported fewer productive-TCR N-insertions in an Asian-associated ancestry cluster than the cohort average. The authors later found most CMV-associated TCR beta chains appeared HLA-restricted. Later examination showed HLA-associated TCR beta chains had greater clonal expansion than equally common others.

This clone has a single count. Antigen unknown. The gene calls are TRBV9 and TRBJ1-4; tentatively, D is TRBD1 (6 bases). This clonotype was obtained from a man over 45 in good health and CMV-seronegative. The sequencing input was PBMCs. The CDR3 DNA is TGTGCCAGCAGCGCAGGGGCCCCTAATGAAAAACTGTTTTTT. Its translation is CASSAGAPNEKLFF.